These T cell receptor beta chains were read from a single sample in a study of OX40 agonist ivuxolimab in advanced cancers. The method was immunoSEQ multiplex PCR; TCRdb's version includes in-frame clones alone and lacks a portion of them. The repertoire holds tens of thousands of clones, with more than 80% as singletons. The source material was CD4+ or CD8+ T cells sorted from blood, sampled in a trial of the OX40 agonist ivuxolimab. All receptors come from an adult with an advanced solid tumor such as melanoma, head and neck, liver or kidney cancer. The CDR3 runs from the conserved cysteine through the conserved F or W. The order of the fields is D gene, clone size, J gene, V gene, CDR3 DNA, CDR3 protein. A D gene is named only where the DNA matches it firmly. Clone size is shown for a subset of rows, as once, few, many or a class of expanded clone.

. . TRBJ1-2 TRBV5-6 TGTGCCAGCAGCTTGGAGGGGCAGGGGCTTAACTATGGCTACACCTTC CASSLEGQGLNYGYTF
. . TRBJ2-5 TRBV5-1 TGCGCCAGCAGCCCCCCGGACCTCCAAGAGACCCAGTACTTC CASSPPDLQETQYF
. . TRBJ1-3 TRBV4-1 TGCGCCAGCAGCCAAGCGAACCGGTTCGGAAACACCATATATTTT CASSQANRFGNTIYF
. . TRBJ1-2 TRBV7-9 TGTGCCAGCAGCGCCCCGGAGACAGCTGCGGAGCATGGCTACACCTTC CASSAPETAAEHGYTF
. few TRBJ2-5 TRBV28 TGTGCCAGCAGTTTTCACGTTGACCAGTACTTC CASSFHVDQYF
. . TRBJ1-1 TRBV4-2 TGTGCCAGCAGCCAAAGGGACTGGCTGAACACTGAAGCTTTCTTT CASSQRDWLNTEAFF
. few TRBJ2-7 TRBV11-2 TGTGCCAGCAGCTTAGCGCAGGGGAGCTACGAGCAGTACTTC CASSLAQGSYEQYF
TRBD2 . TRBJ2-5 TRBV13 TGTGCCAGCAGCTCCCGACTAGCGGGGGTGGAGACCCAGTACTTC CASSSRLAGVETQYF
. . TRBJ1-4 TRBV7-9 TGTGCCAGCAGCTTAGCGGGGGGTGCCGAAAAACTGTTTTTT CASSLAGGAEKLFF
. . TRBJ1-3 TRBV4-2 TGTGCCAGCAGCCCCCAACGGGGAGTCTCTGGAAACACCATATATTTT CASSPQRGVSGNTIYF
. . TRBJ2-4 TRBV27 TGTGCCAGCAGTTTAAAGGCATCCCTACCCCTTAAAACCAAAAACATTCAGTACTTC CASSLKASLPLKTKNIQYF
TRBD2 . TRBJ2-1 TRBV6-6 TGTGCCAGCAGTACCCCCGCTAGCGGGTACAATGAGCAGTTCTTC CASSTPASGYNEQFF
. once TRBJ1-1 TRBV4-3 TGCGCCAGCAGCCAAGAGGTGACCGACGGCCTGATGACCACTGAAGCTTTCTTT CASSQEVTDGLMTTEAFF
. . TRBJ1-1 TRBV4-3 TGCGCCAGCAGCCAAGACTTTACCTCCACTGAAGCTTTCTTT CASSQDFTSTEAFF
. . TRBJ2-7 TRBV13 TGTGCCAGCAGCTTATCCCCTATCTACGAGCAGTACTTC CASSLSPIYEQYF
. . TRBJ1-5 TRBV5-4 TGTGCCAGCAGCTTGTCGGTGCGGGTATATCAGCCCCAGCATTTT CASSLSVRVYQPQHF
. . TRBJ2-7 TRBV12-5 TGTGCTAGTGGTCCTCGGGACCGCTCCTACGAGCAGTACTTC CASGPRDRSYEQYF
. . TRBJ1-3 TRBV19 TGTGCCAGTAGTATAGGCACCCGGGGCTCTGGAAACACCATATATTTT CASSIGTRGSGNTIYF
. . TRBJ2-7 TRBV27 TGTGCCAGCAGTTCATACCGGGACCACTACGAGCAGTACTTC CASSSYRDHYEQYF
TRBD1 . TRBJ2-2 TRBV14 TGTGCCACCCGACAGGGGGCTTCAACGGGGGAGCTGTTTTTT CATRQGASTGELFF
. . TRBJ1-1 TRBV6-5 TGTGCCAGCAGTTACGTACCGACGGCGAACACTGAAGCTTTCTTT CASSYVPTANTEAFF
TRBD1 . TRBJ1-5 TRBV27 TGTGCCAGCAGTCCATTGGACAGGGGAGATCAGCCCCAGCATTTT CASSPLDRGDQPQHF
. . TRBJ2-1 TRBV9 TGTGCCAGCAGCGAACAACCTGACACCCACAATGAGCAGTTCTTC CASSEQPDTHNEQFF
. . TRBJ1-2 TRBV14 TGTGCCAGCAGCCAAGATCCCAGGGCATTGGGCTACACCTTC CASSQDPRALGYTF
. . TRBJ2-7 TRBV28 TGTGCCAGCAGTTTTTCGGCAGAGGTCTACGAGCAGTACTTC CASSFSAEVYEQYF
TRBD2 . TRBJ2-7 TRBV4-1 TGCGCCAGCAGCCAGGAACCCTCTAGCGGAGACTACGAGCAGTACTTC CASSQEPSSGDYEQYF
. . TRBJ2-5 TRBV28 TGTGCCAGCGCTTCGGGGGAGGGGGGAGAGACCCAGTACTTC CASASGEGGETQYF
TRBD2 . TRBJ2-2 TRBV27 TGTGCCAGCAGTTACCAAGCGGGAGTGACCGGGGAGCTGTTTTTT CASSYQAGVTGELFF
. once TRBJ1-2 TRBV19 TGTGCCAGTAGTGGAACCGGACATCGACTCTATGGCTACACCTTC CASSGTGHRLYGYTF
TRBD1 . TRBJ1-2 TRBV5-1 TGCGCCAGCAGCTTGGCACAGGGGTCCAACTATGGCTACACCTTC CASSLAQGSNYGYTF
. . TRBJ2-3 TRBV9 TGTGCCAGCAGCGTAGCCCAGGGGTATACAGATACGCAGTATTTT CASSVAQGYTDTQYF
TRBD1 . TRBJ2-3 TRBV27 TGTGCCAGCAGTTTGTATCCGACAGGGGTCAGCACAGATACGCAGTATTTT CASSLYPTGVSTDTQYF
TRBD2 . TRBJ2-7 TRBV28 TGTGCCAGCAGTTCCCTCCGCGAGCGGGAGTCCCTCTCCTACGAGCAGTACTTC CASSSLRERESLSYEQYF
TRBD2 . TRBJ2-7 TRBV13 TGTGCCAGCAGCTTAGGCTCGGGAGCGGGAGACTACGAGCAGTACTTC CASSLGSGAGDYEQYF
. . TRBJ1-1 TRBV13 TGTGCCAGCACTCGCGATTGGGGGTCTGACACTGAAGCTTTCTTT CASTRDWGSDTEAFF
. . TRBJ1-1 TRBV6-1 TGTGCCAGCAGTGAAGCGTGGAGCCATGAAGCTTTCTTT CASSEAWSHEAFF
. . TRBJ1-1 TRBV7-6 TGTGCCACCACAGGTGAAATGAACACTGAAGCTTTCTTT CATTGEMNTEAFF
. . TRBJ2-6 TRBV7-2 TGTGCCAGCAGCCGGGGGCCCGGGGCCAACGTCCTGACTTTC CASSRGPGANVLTF
. . TRBJ2-2 TRBV11-3 TGTGCCAGCAGCGGCACCGGGGAGCTGTTTTTT CASSGTGELFF
TRBD1 . TRBJ1-2 TRBV9 TGTGCCAGCAGCGCACCGACGGGACAGGAGAAGGGCTATGGCTACACCTTC CASSAPTGQEKGYGYTF
. . TRBJ2-1 TRBV4-2 TGTGCCAGCAGCCAAGAGGAGGGGGGTTTCTACAATGAGCAGTTCTTC CASSQEEGGFYNEQFF
. . TRBJ2-1 TRBV10-3 TGTGCCATCAGTGAAGGGGGAGGCTACAATGAGCAGTTCTTC CAISEGGGYNEQFF
. . TRBJ2-5 TRBV29-1 TGCAGCGTTGAAGGGCGAGGAAGAGGGGAAGAGACCCAGTACTTC CSVEGRGRGEETQYF
. . TRBJ2-1 TRBV4-1 TGCGCCAGCAGCGGCAGCTCCTACAATGAGCAGTTCTTC CASSGSSYNEQFF
. few TRBJ2-3 TRBV11-2 TGTGCCAGCAGCGCGATCCAGGGCTGGGCAGATACGCAGTATTTT CASSAIQGWADTQYF
. . TRBJ2-2 TRBV6-6 TGTGCCAGCAGTTACACCAGGCCCGGGAACACCGGGGAGCTGTTTTTT CASSYTRPGNTGELFF
TRBD1 . TRBJ2-5 TRBV2 TGTGCCAGCAGGGACAGGGGGTGGGAGACCCAGTACTTC CASRDRGWETQYF
. . TRBJ1-1 TRBV12-5 TGTGCTAGTGGTTTGGGGTCAGGGATCTTGAAAGGCACTGAAGCTTTCTTT CASGLGSGILKGTEAFF
TRBD1 . TRBJ1-2 TRBV7-8 TGTGCCAGCAGCTTAAGCAGGACAGGGGCAAACTATGGCTACACCTTC CASSLSRTGANYGYTF
. . TRBJ1-1 TRBV19 TGTGCCAGTATGCGGGGGGTCACTGAAGCTTTCTTT CASMRGVTEAFF